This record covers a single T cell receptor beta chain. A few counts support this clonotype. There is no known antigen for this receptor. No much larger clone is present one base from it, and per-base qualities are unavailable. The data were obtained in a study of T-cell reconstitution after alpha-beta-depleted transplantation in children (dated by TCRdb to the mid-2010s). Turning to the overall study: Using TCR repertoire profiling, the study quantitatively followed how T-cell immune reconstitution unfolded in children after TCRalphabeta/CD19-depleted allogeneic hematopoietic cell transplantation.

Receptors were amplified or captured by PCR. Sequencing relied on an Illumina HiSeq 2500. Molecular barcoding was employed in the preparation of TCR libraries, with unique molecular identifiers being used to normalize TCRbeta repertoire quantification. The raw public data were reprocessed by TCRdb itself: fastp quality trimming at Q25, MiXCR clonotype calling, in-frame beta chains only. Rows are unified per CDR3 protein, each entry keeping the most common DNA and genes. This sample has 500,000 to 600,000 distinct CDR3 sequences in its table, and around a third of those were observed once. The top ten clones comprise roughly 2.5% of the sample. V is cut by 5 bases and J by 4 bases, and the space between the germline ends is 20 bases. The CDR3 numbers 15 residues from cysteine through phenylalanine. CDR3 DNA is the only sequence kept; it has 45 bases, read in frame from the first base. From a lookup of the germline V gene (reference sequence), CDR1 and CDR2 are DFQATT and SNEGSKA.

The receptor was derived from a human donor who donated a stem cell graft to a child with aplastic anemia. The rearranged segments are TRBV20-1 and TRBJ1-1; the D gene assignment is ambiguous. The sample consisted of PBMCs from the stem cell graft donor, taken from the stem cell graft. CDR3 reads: CSACLVTPQFTEAFF. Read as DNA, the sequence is TGCAGTGCTTGCCTTGTGACCCCACAGTTCACTGAAGCTTTCTTT.